This T cell receptor (beta chain) was profiled in a study of shared clonotypes between healthy human individuals. The assay was immunoSEQ multiplex PCR, and TCRdb's table has in-frame clones only and misses some. Seen here are more than 550,000 clones, about two thirds observed once, and the top ten hold about 1.7%. In this sample, this clone turned up a few times. Its specificity is unknown. Trimming cost V 0 bases and J 0 bases; bases outside gene matches: 5. This CDR3 has 17 amino acids. Germline V CDR1 and CDR2: LGHNA, YNFKEQ. Findings of the study overall: The study found roughly 5% of naive CD4 clonotypes shared across a few donors. Rarefaction revealed incomplete sorted-subset sequencing despite large depth. Relative to memory subsets, naive subsets generally showed larger estimated richness.

The TCR was taken from a woman aged 25 to 45 in good health. The source material was memory CD4+ T cells sorted from blood. Subset denoted: CD45RA-negative fraction. The rearrangement links TRBV4-2 to TRBJ2-1; the match to TRBD2 covers 7 bases. CDR3 region: CASSQDPGGSSYNEQFF. The CDR3 DNA follows: TGTGCCAGCAGCCAAGATCCCGGGGGGAGCTCCTACAATGAGCAGTTCTTC.